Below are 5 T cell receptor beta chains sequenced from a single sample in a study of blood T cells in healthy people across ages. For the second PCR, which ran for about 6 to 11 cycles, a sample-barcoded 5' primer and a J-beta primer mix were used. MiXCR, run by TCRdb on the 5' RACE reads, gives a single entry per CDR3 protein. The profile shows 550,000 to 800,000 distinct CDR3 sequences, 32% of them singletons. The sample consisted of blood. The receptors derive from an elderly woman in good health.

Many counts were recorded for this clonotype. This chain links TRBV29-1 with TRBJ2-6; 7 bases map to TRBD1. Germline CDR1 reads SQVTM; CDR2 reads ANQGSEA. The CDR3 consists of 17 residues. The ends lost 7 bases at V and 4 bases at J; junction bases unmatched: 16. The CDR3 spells CSAIAVGTALGANVLTF. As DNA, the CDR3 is TGCAGCGCAATTGCCGTTGGGACAGCTCTCGGGGCCAACGTCCTGACTTTC.

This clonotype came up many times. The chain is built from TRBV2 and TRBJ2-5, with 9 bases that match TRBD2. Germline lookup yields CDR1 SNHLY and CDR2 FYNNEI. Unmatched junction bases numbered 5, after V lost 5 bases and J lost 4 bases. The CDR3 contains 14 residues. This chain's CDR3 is CASSSQRGVETQYF. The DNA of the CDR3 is TGTGCCAGCAGTTCTCAGCGGGGGGTAGAGACCCAGTACTTC.

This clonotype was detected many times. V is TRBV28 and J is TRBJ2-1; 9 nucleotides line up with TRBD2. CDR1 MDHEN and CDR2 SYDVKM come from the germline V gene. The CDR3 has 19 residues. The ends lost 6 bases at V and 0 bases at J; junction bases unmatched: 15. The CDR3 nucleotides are TGTGCCAGCAGATCATCGCTAGCGGGGCCTTCGAGCTCCTACAATGAGCAGTTCTTC. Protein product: CASRSSLAGPSSSYNEQFF.

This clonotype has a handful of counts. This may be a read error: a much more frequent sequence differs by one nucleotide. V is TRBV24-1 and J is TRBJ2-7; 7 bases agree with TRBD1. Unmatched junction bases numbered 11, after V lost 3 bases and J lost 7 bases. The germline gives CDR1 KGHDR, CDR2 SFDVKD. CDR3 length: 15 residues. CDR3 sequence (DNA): TGTGCCACCAGTGATACAGGGGTGCGCGGTAATGAGCAGTACTTC. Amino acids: CATSDTGVRGNEQYF.

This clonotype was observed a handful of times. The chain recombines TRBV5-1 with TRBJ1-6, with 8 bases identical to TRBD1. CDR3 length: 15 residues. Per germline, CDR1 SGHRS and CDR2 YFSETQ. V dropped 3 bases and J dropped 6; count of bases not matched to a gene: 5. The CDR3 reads CASSWTGISNSPLHF. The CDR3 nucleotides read TGCGCCAGCAGCTGGACAGGGATCAGTAATTCACCCCTCCACTTT.